Sequencing of this T cell receptor (beta chain) was carried out in a study of a mutant IDH1 vaccine in newly diagnosed glioma. Overall study context: The sex distribution of treated patients was about 62% male and around 40% female, with a mean age of around 40 years. Beforehand, treatment had been radiotherapy, temozolomide, or both; the majority received both. Findings and limits, study-wide: Pseudoprogression showed no apparent link to changes in top peripheral T cell clonotypes.

As regards this clone: The antigen is not known.

Germline V CDR1 and CDR2: SGHRS, YFSETQ. This CDR3 is 16 amino acids long. V was cut by 3 bases and J by 0 bases, with 13 bases left in between. Clones were read by immunoSEQ multiplex PCR, and TCRdb kept only the in-frame ones, dropping some. The repertoire holds some 68,000 clones, with 70% to 80% as singletons. The time point here: baseline, week 1 (first vaccination visit). Sample treatment: pre-vaccination baseline after standard-of-care therapy. The study enrolled donors with new WHO grade 3 or 4 IDH1-mutant, ATRX-lost astrocytomas. This clonotype was sampled from a man aged 45-65 years with glioma. The chain employs TRBV5-1 and TRBJ2-1; D not resolved. Sequences were derived from PBMCs, sampled from a glioma patient treated with radiotherapy, temozolomide or both. The CDR3: CASSSKAASSYNEQFF. The DNA of the CDR3 is TGCGCCAGCAGCTCAAAGGCAGCGAGCTCCTACAATGAGCAGTTCTTC.